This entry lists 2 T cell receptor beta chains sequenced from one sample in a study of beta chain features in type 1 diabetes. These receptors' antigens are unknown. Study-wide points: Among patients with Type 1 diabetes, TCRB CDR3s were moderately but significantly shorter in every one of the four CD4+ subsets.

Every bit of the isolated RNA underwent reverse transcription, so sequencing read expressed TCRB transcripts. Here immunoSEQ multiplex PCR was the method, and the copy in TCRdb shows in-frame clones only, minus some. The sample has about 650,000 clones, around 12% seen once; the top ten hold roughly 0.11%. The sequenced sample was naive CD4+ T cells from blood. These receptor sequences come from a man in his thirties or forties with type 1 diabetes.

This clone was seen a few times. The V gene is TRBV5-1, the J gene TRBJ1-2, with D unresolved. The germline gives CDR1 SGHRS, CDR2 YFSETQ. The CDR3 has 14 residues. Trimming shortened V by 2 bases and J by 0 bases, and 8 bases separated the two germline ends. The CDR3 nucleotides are TGCGCCAGCAGCTTTAGCGAGTCTAACTATGGCTACACCTTC. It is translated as CASSFSESNYGYTF.

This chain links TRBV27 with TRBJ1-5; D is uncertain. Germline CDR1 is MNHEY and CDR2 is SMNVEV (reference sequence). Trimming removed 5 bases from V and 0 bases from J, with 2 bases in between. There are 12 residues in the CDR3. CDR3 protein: CASSISNQPQHF. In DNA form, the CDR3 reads TGTGCCAGCAGTATTAGCAATCAGCCCCAGCATTTT.